A single sample gave rise to the 2 T cell receptor beta chains below, sequenced in a study of T cell responses to AZD1222 COVID-19 vaccine. The data were produced by immunoSEQ multiplex PCR, yet TCRdb's version contains in-frame clones alone and is incomplete. The table has 85,000 to 130,000 clones, about 93% seen once. The sequencing used peripheral blood, collected on day 0 of AZD1222 vaccination. The origin of the receptors is an adult in good health.

In its sample, this clone was seen once. The V call is TRBV13, the J call TRBJ2-6; D not certain. The CDR3 runs 15 residues. Trimming removed 2 bases at V and 2 bases at J, with 7 bases between. Germline V gene data show CDR1 as PRHDT and CDR2 as FYEKMQ (reference sequence). CDR3: CASSLRHPGANVLTF. The CDR3 DNA follows: TGTGCCAGCAGCTTACGACATCCTGGGGCCAACGTCCTGACTTTC.

V is TRBV7-2 and J is TRBJ1-4; D call uncertain. Germline V gene sequence: CDR1 SGHTA, CDR2 FQGNSA. The length of the CDR3 is 15 residues. The V end was cut by 4 bases, the J end by 0 bases, with 9 bases between. The CDR3 loop reads CASSYRLATNEKLFF. As DNA, the CDR3 is TGTGCCAGCAGCTACCGACTTGCAACTAATGAAAAACTGTTTTTT.